The 3 T cell receptor beta chains presented below share a single source sample, sequenced in a study of tumor and adjacent non-tumor tissue in lung cancer. Three rounds of nested PCR, following a modified ARM-PCR protocol, produced the TCRbeta library. From the multiplex PCR reads, TCRdb called clonotypes with MiXCR, one entry per CDR3 protein. The table records about 43,000 distinct CDR3 sequences, 60% of them present only once. This sample's RNA came from whole unsorted tissue. This non-tumor lung sample came from over 3 cm beyond the tumor edge. The sequenced sample consisted of distant non-tumor lung tissue. Receptor source: a man between 45 and 60 years old with non-small cell lung cancer.

Points on this clonotype: A much more abundant neighbour one base away suggests this may be a read error. The chain employs TRBV14 and TRBJ2-5; a weak D match, TRBD1 (6 bases). The CDR3 is made up of 15 amino acids. Germline-derived CDR1 and CDR2 are SGHDN and FVKESK. V lost 3 bases and J 2 bases, leaving 13 bases between the germline ends. The CDR3 nucleotides read TGTGCCAGCAGCCAGTTCAGGGGCCTTCAAGAGACCCAGTACTTC. It translates to CASSQFRGLQETQYF.

Of note for this clonotype: At one boundary the junction diverges from the germline segment, which might be a read error. This chain connects TRBV28 to TRBJ2-5; D possibly corresponds to TRBD1 (6 bases). CDR1 is MDHEN, CDR2 SYDVKM, per germline. The CDR3 has 13 amino acids. Written as DNA, the CDR3 is TGTGACAGCTTGACAGGAAACCAAGAGACCAAGTACTTC. Translated, it gives CDSLTGNQETKYF.

The chain combines TRBV30 with TRBJ2-2; D is unclear. Germline V CDR1 and CDR2: GTSNPN, SVGIG (reference sequence). The length of the CDR3 is 11 residues. Trimming stripped 4 bases from V and 8 bases from J, with 8 bases between. The CDR3 region is CAWTATGELFF. The CDR3 bases are TGTGCCTGGACAGCGACTGGGGAGCTGTTTTTT.